These 8 T cell receptor beta chains were all obtained from the same sample, sequenced in a study of identical twins. From the 5' RACE reads, TCRdb called clonotypes with MiXCR, one entry per CDR3 protein. The table has about 790,000 distinct CDR3 sequences, 18% seen once; the top ten hold about 12%. The same data also contributed to another study, on T cells expressing NK-cell markers.

The source material was PBMCs. Receptor source: a woman under 30 in good health.

Only a few counts were recorded for this clonotype. This sequence joins TRBV11-2 and TRBJ1-2, with D perhaps TRBD1 (5 bases). V dropped 3 bases and J dropped 6 bases, with 14 bases sitting between them. The CDR3 totals 14 residues. Germline assignment: CDR1 SGHAT and CDR2 FQNNGV. The CDR3 here is CASSLGQIFNGYTF. In DNA, the CDR3 is TGTGCCAGCAGCTTGGGGCAGATTTTTAATGGCTACACCTTC.

V gene TRBV5-1 combines with J gene TRBJ1-2, with TRBD1 matching 7 bases. V shed 1 base and J 5 bases; nucleotides not matched to a gene: 2. Germline CDR1 SGHRS, CDR2 YFSETQ. This CDR3 has 13 amino acids. This CDR3 is CASSLPGQYGYTF. In DNA form, the CDR3 reads TGCGCCAGCAGCTTGCCGGGACAGTATGGCTACACCTTC.

The rearrangement links TRBV5-6 to TRBJ2-7, with D unclear. Germline CDR1 reads SGHDT; CDR2 reads YYEEEE. Trimming took 6 bases from V and 3 from J, leaving 16 bases between them. The length of the CDR3 is 14 residues. CDR3 coding DNA: TGTGCCAGCAAGAGCATTAGGGAAAACTACGAGCAGTACTTC. Translation gives CASKSIRENYEQYF.

A few counts support this clonotype. This chain connects TRBV5-6 to TRBJ2-1, with D maybe TRBD2 (6 bases). The CDR3 spans 16 residues. Trimming pared 3 bases from V and 0 bases from J, leaving 13 bases between. The germline V gene encodes CDR1 SGHDT and CDR2 YYEEEE. CDR3 in amino acids: CASSWGGESSYNEQFF. The CDR3 region has the DNA TGTGCCAGCAGCTGGGGCGGGGAGAGCTCCTACAATGAGCAGTTCTTC.

The rearrangement joins TRBV5-1 to TRBJ1-1; D not certain. Germline V gene sequence: CDR1 SGHRS, CDR2 YFSETQ. This CDR3 contains 14 residues. Trimming took off 4 bases at V and 0 bases at J, with 10 bases between the two ends. CDR3 in amino acids: CASSPAVMNTEAFF. The CDR3 coding sequence is TGCGCCAGCAGCCCCGCAGTCATGAACACTGAAGCTTTCTTT.

This clonotype appeared a few times. V gene TRBV29-1 combines with J gene TRBJ2-1, with D perhaps TRBD1 (5 bases). V was shortened by 7 bases and J by 0 bases, with 25 bases between the two germline ends. Germline V gives CDR1 SQVTM, CDR2 ANQGSEA. This CDR3 is built from 18 residues. The chain's CDR3 is CSGLGAIDVPFSYNEQFF. The CDR3 region has the DNA TGCAGCGGCCTAGGGGCGATCGATGTACCTTTCTCCTACAATGAGCAGTTCTTC.

This clonotype was counted many times. The chain links TRBV6-4 to TRBJ2-5; maybe TRBD2 (6 bases). This CDR3 is 13 amino acids long. Between the trimmed V and J ends, which lost 5 bases and 2 bases, there was a span of 9 bases. Germline assignment: CDR1 MRHNA and CDR2 SNTAGT. In DNA, the CDR3 is TGTGCCAGCAGTCGGGAGCCTCAAGAGACCCAGTACTTC. It is translated as CASSREPQETQYF.

This clonotype has only a few counts. The CDR3: CASSLGPQVEQFF. Here the CDR3 DNA reads TGTGCCAGCAGCTTAGGCCCGCAAGTTGAGCAGTTCTTC. The V and J genes are TRBV13 and TRBJ2-1; D unresolved. From germline, CDR1 is PRHDT and CDR2 FYEKMQ (reference sequence). The V gene lost 0 bases and the J gene lost 9 bases, with 9 bases spanning the gap. The CDR3 spans 13 residues.